The rows below give T cell receptor beta chains drawn from one sample of a study of blood T cell repertoires in COVID-19. The method was immunoSEQ multiplex PCR; TCRdb's version includes in-frame clones alone and lacks a portion of them. Of 70,000 to 100,000 clones listed, roughly 75% were seen once; the top ten hold roughly 4%. The sequencing sample was made of peripheral blood. The receptor source for this set is a woman in her 50s with acute or convalescent COVID-19. The CDR3 runs from the conserved cysteine through the conserved F or W. D genes are given only for firm matches. Not all rows give a size; the values are once, few, many and, for expanded clones, a class.

>TRBV28|TRBJ2-5|TRBD2|16|-
TGTGCCAGCAGTATACCAGGAGCGGGGGATATGGAGACCCAGTACTTC
CASSIPGAGDMETQYF
>TRBV12-3/TRBV12-4|TRBJ1-1|TRBD1|12|-
TGTGCCAGCAGTTTAAAGGGGGCGCGAGCTTTCTTT
CASSLKGARAFF
>TRBV5-1|TRBJ1-2|-|15|-
TGCGCCAGCAAACGCGAGGGTTCACCGTCTAGTGGCTACACCTTC
CASKREGSPSSGYTF
>TRBV5-1|TRBJ1-2|-|13|-
TGCGCCAGCAGCTTGGCCTCGGGGGACGGCTACACCTTC
CASSLASGDGYTF
>TRBV5-4|TRBJ1-1|-|15|-
TGTGCCAGCAGCCCCGTACAGGGCTCGAACACTGAAGCTTTCTTT
CASSPVQGSNTEAFF
>TRBV29-1|TRBJ2-5|-|13|-
TGCAGCGTACGAAGGGGTAGGCAAGAGACCCAGTACTTC
CSVRRGRQETQYF
>TRBV7-3|TRBJ1-1|TRBD1|16|-
TGTGCCAGCAGCTTAACGGGGACAGGGTCTGGCACTGAAGCTTTCTTT
CASSLTGTGSGTEAFF
>TRBV7-6|TRBJ1-4|TRBD1|15|few
TGTGCCAGCAGCATGACCGGGACAGGCACTCCTAAACTGTTTTTT
CASSMTGTGTPKLFF
>TRBV21-1|TRBJ1-1|-|14|few
TGTGCCAGCAGCAAACCTACGGTGAACACTGAAGCTTTCTTT
CASSKPTVNTEAFF
>TRBV5-1|TRBJ2-5|TRBD1|17|-
TGCGCCAGCAGCTCGGGACAGCAATCATTATTAAGAGAGACCCAGTACTTC
CASSSGQQSLLRETQYF
>TRBV7-9|TRBJ1-4|-|14|-
TGTGCCAGCAGCTTAACAGACCTTAATGAAAAACTGTTTTTT
CASSLTDLNEKLFF
>TRBV6-5|TRBJ1-2|TRBD1|13|-
TGTGCCAGCAGTCGTACAGGGGTCTATGGCTACACCTTC
CASSRTGVYGYTF
>TRBV2|TRBJ2-7|-|15|few
TGTGCCAGCAGTGACTCCACAGGCGACCGGGACGAGCAGTACTTC
CASSDSTGDRDEQYF
>TRBV11-2|TRBJ2-7|-|12|-
TGTGCCAGCAGCTCCGGGGGTTACGAGCAGTACTTC
CASSSGGYEQYF
>TRBV28|TRBJ1-4|TRBD1|14|-
TGTGCCAGCAAAAAACCGGGACAGGGGGAAAAACTGTTTTTT
CASKKPGQGEKLFF
>TRBV28|TRBJ1-6|-|14|few
TGTGCCAGCAGTTTTTGGGACTTGAATTCACCCCTCCACTTT
CASSFWDLNSPLHF
>TRBV5-1|TRBJ1-2|TRBD1|15|-
TGCGCCAGCAGCTTGGCAGGGGGCAAAGTGGATGGCTACACCTTC
CASSLAGGKVDGYTF
>TRBV5-6|TRBJ1-1|TRBD1|15|-
TGTGCCAGCAGCAATCGACAGGGGGGAAACACTGAAGCTTTCTTT
CASSNRQGGNTEAFF